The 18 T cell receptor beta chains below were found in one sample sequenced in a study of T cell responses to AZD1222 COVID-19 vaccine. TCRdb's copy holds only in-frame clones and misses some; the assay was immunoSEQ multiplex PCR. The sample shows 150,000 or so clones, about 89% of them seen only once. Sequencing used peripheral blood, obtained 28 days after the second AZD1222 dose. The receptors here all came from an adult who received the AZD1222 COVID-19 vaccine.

The CDR3 DNA sequence: TGTGCCAGCAGCGTAGGACAGGGGGAAAATCAGCCCCAGCATTTT. Translated: CASSVGQGENQPQHF. The gene calls are TRBV7-9 and TRBJ1-5; 10 nucleotides align to TRBD1. V gave up 5 bases and J gave up 4 bases; unmatched junction bases: 5. Germline V lookup: CDR1 SEHNR, CDR2 FQNEAQ (reference sequence). The CDR3 spans 15 residues.

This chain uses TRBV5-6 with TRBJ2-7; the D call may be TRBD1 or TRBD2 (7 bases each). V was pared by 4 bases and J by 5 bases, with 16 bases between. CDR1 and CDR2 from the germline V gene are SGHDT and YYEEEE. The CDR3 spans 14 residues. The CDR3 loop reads CASSPQGGADEQYF. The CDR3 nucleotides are TGTGCCAGCAGCCCCCAGGGGGGGGCGGACGAGCAGTACTTC.

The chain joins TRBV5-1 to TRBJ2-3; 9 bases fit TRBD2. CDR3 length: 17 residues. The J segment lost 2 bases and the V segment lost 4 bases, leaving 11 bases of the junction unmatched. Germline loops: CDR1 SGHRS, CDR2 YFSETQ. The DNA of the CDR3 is TGCGCCAGCAGCGAGGTAGCGGGGGCCGGCCTCACAGATACGCAGTATTTT. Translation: CASSEVAGAGLTDTQYF.

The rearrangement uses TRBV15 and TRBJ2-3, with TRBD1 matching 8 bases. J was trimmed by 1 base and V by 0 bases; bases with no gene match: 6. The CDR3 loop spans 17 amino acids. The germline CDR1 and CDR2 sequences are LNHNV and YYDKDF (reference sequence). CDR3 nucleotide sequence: TGTGCCACCAGCAGAGAGGACAGGGTGGAAGGCACAGATACGCAGTATTTT. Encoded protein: CATSREDRVEGTDTQYF.

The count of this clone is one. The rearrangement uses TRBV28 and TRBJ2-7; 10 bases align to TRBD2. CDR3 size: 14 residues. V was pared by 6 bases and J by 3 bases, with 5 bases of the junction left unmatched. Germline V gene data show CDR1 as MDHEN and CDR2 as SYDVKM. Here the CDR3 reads CASRDSGRVYEQYF. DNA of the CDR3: TGTGCCAGCAGGGACAGCGGGAGGGTCTACGAGCAGTACTTC.

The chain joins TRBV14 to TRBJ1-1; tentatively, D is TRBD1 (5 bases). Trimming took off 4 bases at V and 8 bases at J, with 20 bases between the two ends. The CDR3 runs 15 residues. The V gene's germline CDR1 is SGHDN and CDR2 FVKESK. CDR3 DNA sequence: TGTGCCAGCAGCCTTTCAGGGATCGGACTCAGAGAAGCTTTCTTT. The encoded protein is CASSLSGIGLREAFF.

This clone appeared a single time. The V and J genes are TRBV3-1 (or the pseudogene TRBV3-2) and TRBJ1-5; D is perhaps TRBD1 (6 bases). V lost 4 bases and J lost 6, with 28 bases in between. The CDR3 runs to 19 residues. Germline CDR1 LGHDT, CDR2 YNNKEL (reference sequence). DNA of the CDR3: TGTGCCAGCAGCCCTGAATTATCCCAGACAGGCTGGCCCTTTCAGCCCCAGCATTTT. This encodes CASSPELSQTGWPFQPQHF.

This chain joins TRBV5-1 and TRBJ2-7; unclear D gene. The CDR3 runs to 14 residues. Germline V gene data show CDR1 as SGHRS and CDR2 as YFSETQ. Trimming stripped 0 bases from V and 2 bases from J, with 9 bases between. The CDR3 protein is CASSLDSTTYEQYF. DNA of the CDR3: TGCGCCAGCAGCTTGGACAGTACTACCTACGAGCAGTACTTC.

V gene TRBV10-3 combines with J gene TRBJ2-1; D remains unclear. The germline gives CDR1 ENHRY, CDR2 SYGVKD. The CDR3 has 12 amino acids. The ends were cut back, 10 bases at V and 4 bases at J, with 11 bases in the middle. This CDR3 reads CATQTDYNEQFF. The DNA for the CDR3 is TGTGCCACCCAGACGGATTACAATGAGCAGTTCTTC.

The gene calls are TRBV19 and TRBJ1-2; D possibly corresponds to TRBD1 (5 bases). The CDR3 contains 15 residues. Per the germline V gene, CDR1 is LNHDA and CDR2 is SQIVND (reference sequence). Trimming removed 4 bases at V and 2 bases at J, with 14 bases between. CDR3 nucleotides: TGTGCCAGTAGTACAGCGGGACGGATAAACTATGGCTACACCTTC. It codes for CASSTAGRINYGYTF.

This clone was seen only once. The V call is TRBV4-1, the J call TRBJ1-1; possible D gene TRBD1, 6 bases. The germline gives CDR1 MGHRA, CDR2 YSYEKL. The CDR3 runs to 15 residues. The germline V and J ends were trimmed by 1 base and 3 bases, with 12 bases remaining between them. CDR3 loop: CASSQGGGWDTEAFF. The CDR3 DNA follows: TGCGCCAGCAGCCAAGGGGGGGGCTGGGACACTGAAGCTTTCTTT.

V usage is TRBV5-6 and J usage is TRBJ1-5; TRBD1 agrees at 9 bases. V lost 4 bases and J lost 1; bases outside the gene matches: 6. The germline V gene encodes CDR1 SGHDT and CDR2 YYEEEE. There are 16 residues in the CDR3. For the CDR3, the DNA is TGTGCCAGCAGCCTTTCCGGGACAGGGAGCAATCAGCCCCAGCATTTT. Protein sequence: CASSLSGTGSNQPQHF. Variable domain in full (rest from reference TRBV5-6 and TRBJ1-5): DAGVTQSPTHLIKTRGQQVTLRCSPKSGHDTVSWYQQALGQGPQFIFQYYEEEERQRGNFPDRFSGHQFPNYSSELNVNALLLGDSALYLCASSLSGTGSNQPQHFGDGTRLSIL.

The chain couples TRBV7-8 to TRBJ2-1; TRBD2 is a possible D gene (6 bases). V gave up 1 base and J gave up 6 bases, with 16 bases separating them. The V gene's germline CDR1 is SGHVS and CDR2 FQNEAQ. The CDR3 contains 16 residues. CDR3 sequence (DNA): TGTGCCAGCAGCTTAGGAGTCCGACTAGGGCTCAATGAGCAGTTCTTC. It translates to CASSLGVRLGLNEQFF.

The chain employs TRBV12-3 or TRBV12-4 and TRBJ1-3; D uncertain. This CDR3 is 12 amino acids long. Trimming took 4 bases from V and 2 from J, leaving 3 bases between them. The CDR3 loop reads CASSSPGNTIYF. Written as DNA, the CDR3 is TGTGCCAGCAGTTCCCCTGGAAACACCATATATTTT.

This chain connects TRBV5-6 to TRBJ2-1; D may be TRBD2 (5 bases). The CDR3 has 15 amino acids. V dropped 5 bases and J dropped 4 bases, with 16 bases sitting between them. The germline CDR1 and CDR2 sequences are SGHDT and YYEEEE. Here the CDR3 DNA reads TGTGCCAGCAGACCGAGGGCTAGATGGTACAATGAGCAGTTCTTC. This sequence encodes CASRPRARWYNEQFF.

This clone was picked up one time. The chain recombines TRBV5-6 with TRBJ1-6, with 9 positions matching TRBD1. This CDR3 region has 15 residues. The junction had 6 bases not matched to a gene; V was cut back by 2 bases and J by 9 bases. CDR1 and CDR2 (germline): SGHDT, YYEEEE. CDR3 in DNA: TGTGCCAGCAGCTTTAGGACAGGGGTTGGTTCACCCCTCCACTTT. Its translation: CASSFRTGVGSPLHF.

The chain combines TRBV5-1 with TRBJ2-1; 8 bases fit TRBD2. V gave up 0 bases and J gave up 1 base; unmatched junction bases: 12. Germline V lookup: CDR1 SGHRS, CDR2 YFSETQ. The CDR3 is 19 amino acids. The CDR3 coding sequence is TGCGCCAGCAGCTTGGCTGCAGCGGGAGCTCTTACGTCCTACAATGAGCAGTTCTTC. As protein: CASSLAAAGALTSYNEQFF.

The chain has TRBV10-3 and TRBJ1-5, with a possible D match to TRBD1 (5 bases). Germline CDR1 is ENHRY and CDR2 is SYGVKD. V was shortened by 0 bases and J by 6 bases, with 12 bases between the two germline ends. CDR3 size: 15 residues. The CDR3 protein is CAISESGVFRQPQHF. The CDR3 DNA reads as TGTGCCATCAGTGAGTCAGGGGTATTCCGTCAGCCCCAGCATTTT.